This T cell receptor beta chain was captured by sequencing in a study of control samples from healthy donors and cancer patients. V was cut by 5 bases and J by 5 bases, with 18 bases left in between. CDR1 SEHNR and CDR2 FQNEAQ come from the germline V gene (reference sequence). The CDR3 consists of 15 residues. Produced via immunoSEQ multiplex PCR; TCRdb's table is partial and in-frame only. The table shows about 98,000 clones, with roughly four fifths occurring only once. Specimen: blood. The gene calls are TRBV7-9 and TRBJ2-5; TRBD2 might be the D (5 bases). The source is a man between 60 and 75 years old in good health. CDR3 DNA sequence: TGTGCCAGCAGCCACCTACGGGCTAGGGAGGAGACCCAGTACTTC. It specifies CASSHLRAREETQYF.